A selection of T cell receptor beta chains follows, all from one sample in a study of blood T cell repertoires in COVID-19. Repertoires were generated with immunoSEQ multiplex PCR, while TCRdb's copy carries only in-frame clones and drops some. Found here are 250,000 to 350,000 clones, almost 90% of them singletons; the top ten hold 3.5% to 5%. The sample taken for sequencing was PBMCs or T cells enriched from blood (not recorded which). These TCRs come from a young woman with acute COVID-19. The conserved cysteine and the conserved F or W are not part of the CDR3 here. The order of the fields is J gene, V gene, D gene, clone size, CDR3 protein. The D gene is left open where the match is weak. Not all rows give a size; the values are once, few, many and, for expanded clones, a class.

J gene: TRBJ1-1; V gene: TRBV6-5; D gene: NA; clone size: NA; CDR3 protein: ASRGTQVTEAF
J gene: TRBJ2-4; V gene: TRBV19; D gene: NA; clone size: NA; CDR3 protein: ASSIDRRAKTKNIQY
J gene: TRBJ1-1; V gene: TRBV6-5; D gene: NA; clone size: NA; CDR3 protein: ASSPGGVRIAF
J gene: TRBJ2-1; V gene: TRBV2; D gene: TRBD2; clone size: few; CDR3 protein: ASSGDGGWNEQF
J gene: TRBJ2-2; V gene: TRBV6-5; D gene: TRBD1; clone size: NA; CDR3 protein: ASRDRGSGELF
J gene: TRBJ2-3; V gene: TRBV7-2; D gene: NA; clone size: NA; CDR3 protein: ASSSPVGSFFVGTDTQY
J gene: TRBJ1-2; V gene: TRBV27; D gene: TRBD1; clone size: NA; CDR3 protein: ASSKRTGRYGYT
J gene: TRBJ2-7; V gene: TRBV6-5; D gene: TRBD2; clone size: NA; CDR3 protein: ASSRTSGNSYEQY
J gene: TRBJ2-5; V gene: TRBV6-1; D gene: NA; clone size: NA; CDR3 protein: ASSGAHRDYQETQY
J gene: TRBJ1-5; V gene: TRBV5-1; D gene: NA; clone size: NA; CDR3 protein: ASSLDPGGQPQH
J gene: TRBJ1-5; V gene: TRBV5-1; D gene: NA; clone size: NA; CDR3 protein: ASSFKGGGDQPQH
J gene: TRBJ1-1; V gene: TRBV29-1; D gene: NA; clone size: NA; CDR3 protein: SVVEITEAF
J gene: TRBJ1-1; V gene: TRBV2; D gene: NA; clone size: NA; CDR3 protein: ASSVQQGSTEAF
J gene: TRBJ2-3; V gene: TRBV7-3; D gene: NA; clone size: NA; CDR3 protein: ASSLTHSTDTQY
J gene: TRBJ1-1; V gene: TRBV5-1; D gene: TRBD1; clone size: NA; CDR3 protein: ASTGTDLNTEAF
J gene: TRBJ1-3; V gene: TRBV6-1; D gene: TRBD1; clone size: NA; CDR3 protein: ASSEGTGFTNTIY
J gene: TRBJ2-3; V gene: TRBV19; D gene: NA; clone size: NA; CDR3 protein: ASTLSRTDTQY
J gene: TRBJ2-4; V gene: TRBV5-1; D gene: TRBD1; clone size: NA; CDR3 protein: ASSSGQGDRLAKNIQY
J gene: TRBJ2-1; V gene: TRBV27; D gene: TRBD2; clone size: NA; CDR3 protein: ASSLRPWTSGSYEQF
J gene: TRBJ2-5; V gene: TRBV9; D gene: NA; clone size: NA; CDR3 protein: ASSVMSGTETQY
J gene: TRBJ2-1; V gene: TRBV14; D gene: TRBD1; clone size: NA; CDR3 protein: ASRGTGWLKNEQF
J gene: TRBJ2-1; V gene: TRBV11-2; D gene: TRBD1; clone size: few; CDR3 protein: ASSLGYGDSSYNEQF
J gene: TRBJ2-1; V gene: TRBV7-2; D gene: NA; clone size: NA; CDR3 protein: ASSLASANSYNEQF
J gene: TRBJ2-7; V gene: TRBV19; D gene: TRBD2; clone size: NA; CDR3 protein: ASSMGTSGSFEQY
J gene: TRBJ2-6; V gene: TRBV19; D gene: TRBD1; clone size: NA; CDR3 protein: ASSLRTGVSGANVLT
J gene: TRBJ1-6; V gene: TRBV27; D gene: NA; clone size: few; CDR3 protein: ASRLSGGSYNSPLH
J gene: TRBJ1-3; V gene: TRBV19; D gene: NA; clone size: NA; CDR3 protein: ASSTLQGLRGNTIY
J gene: TRBJ2-1; V gene: TRBV5-1; D gene: NA; clone size: NA; CDR3 protein: ASSLAGGRAGSSYNEQF
J gene: TRBJ2-1; V gene: TRBV7-3; D gene: NA; clone size: NA; CDR3 protein: ASSLKEGLGYNEQF
J gene: TRBJ1-1; V gene: TRBV18; D gene: NA; clone size: NA; CDR3 protein: ASSFFDKNTEAF
J gene: TRBJ2-2; V gene: TRBV14; D gene: TRBD2; clone size: NA; CDR3 protein: ASGVAGGGTGELF
J gene: TRBJ2-1; V gene: TRBV9; D gene: NA; clone size: NA; CDR3 protein: ASSALGHYNEQF
J gene: TRBJ2-5; V gene: TRBV28; D gene: TRBD2; clone size: NA; CDR3 protein: ASSPLAGGPGETQY
J gene: TRBJ2-5; V gene: TRBV5-1; D gene: TRBD2; clone size: NA; CDR3 protein: ASSLNQREAQETQY
J gene: TRBJ2-7; V gene: TRBV30; D gene: NA; clone size: NA; CDR3 protein: AWSPPGEPYEQY
J gene: TRBJ2-7; V gene: TRBV11-3; D gene: NA; clone size: NA; CDR3 protein: ASSPTEDSYEQY
J gene: TRBJ2-4; V gene: TRBV3-1/TRBV3-2; D gene: TRBD2; clone size: NA; CDR3 protein: ASRPGTTNRDIQY
J gene: TRBJ2-2; V gene: TRBV5-1; D gene: NA; clone size: NA; CDR3 protein: ASSLQGPGTTGELF
J gene: TRBJ2-2; V gene: TRBV28; D gene: NA; clone size: NA; CDR3 protein: ASKEPNTGELF
J gene: TRBJ2-1; V gene: TRBV2; D gene: NA; clone size: NA; CDR3 protein: ASSEASSSNEQF
J gene: TRBJ1-3; V gene: TRBV6-5; D gene: NA; clone size: NA; CDR3 protein: ASSSTYSGNTIY
J gene: TRBJ1-2; V gene: TRBV3-1/TRBV3-2; D gene: NA; clone size: NA; CDR3 protein: ASSPSDGGTIYGYT
J gene: TRBJ1-2; V gene: TRBV7-3; D gene: NA; clone size: NA; CDR3 protein: ASSSSGQGDYT
J gene: TRBJ2-2; V gene: TRBV24-1; D gene: TRBD1; clone size: NA; CDR3 protein: ATSDQGQGYTGELF
J gene: TRBJ2-7; V gene: TRBV5-1; D gene: TRBD2; clone size: NA; CDR3 protein: ASSLGLADTYEQY
J gene: TRBJ1-3; V gene: TRBV21-1; D gene: NA; clone size: NA; CDR3 protein: ASSKKLSRAGNTIY
J gene: TRBJ1-5; V gene: TRBV6-5; D gene: NA; clone size: NA; CDR3 protein: ASSYSGGVGQPQH
J gene: TRBJ1-1; V gene: TRBV10-3; D gene: NA; clone size: NA; CDR3 protein: AIRKGGETNTEAF
J gene: TRBJ1-3; V gene: TRBV5-1; D gene: NA; clone size: NA; CDR3 protein: ASSFQYRDTIY
J gene: TRBJ1-5; V gene: TRBV19; D gene: NA; clone size: few; CDR3 protein: ASGAGLAIFGQPQH
J gene: TRBJ1-1; V gene: TRBV21-1; D gene: NA; clone size: NA; CDR3 protein: ASSKVVNTEAF
J gene: TRBJ1-5; V gene: TRBV30; D gene: NA; clone size: NA; CDR3 protein: AWRGHDTNQPQH
J gene: TRBJ1-2; V gene: TRBV5-5; D gene: NA; clone size: NA; CDR3 protein: ASSLDTSNYGYT